The 22 T cell receptor beta chains below were found in one sample sequenced in a study of T-cell reconstitution after alpha-beta-depleted transplantation in children. Using unique molecular identifiers, the investigators prepared the TCRbeta library. TCRdb re-called the PCR reads through MiXCR, storing one row per CDR3 protein. Of about a million distinct CDR3 sequences listed, about 29% are singletons. Sequencing was performed on PBMCs, mostly from graft donor cells, taken 360 days after TCRalphabeta/CD19-depleted stem cell transplant. The origin of the receptors is a boy younger than two who had a stem cell transplant for SCID, so the T cells may come from the graft donor.

This sequence joins TRBV27 and TRBJ2-3; TRBD2 agrees at 10 bases. The CDR3 runs 18 residues. V lost 1 base, J lost 2 bases, and 9 bases stayed unmatched. The germline CDR1 and CDR2 sequences are MNHEY and SMNVEV (reference sequence). In nucleotides, the CDR3 is TGTGCCAGCAGTTTATGGGGGTTAGCGGGGGGTTACACAGATACGCAGTATTTT. The encoded protein is CASSLWGLAGGYTDTQYF.

This clonotype was counted only a few times. J is TRBJ1-5 and V is TRBV20-1; D perhaps matches TRBD1 (5 bases). The ends were cut back, 1 base at V and 2 bases at J, with 15 bases in the middle. This CDR3 is 16 amino acids long. CDR1 and CDR2 (germline): DFQATT, SNEGSKA (reference sequence). The CDR3 reads CSARVGGGTGNQPQHF. DNA for the CDR3: TGCAGTGCTAGAGTCGGGGGGGGTACAGGCAATCAGCCCCAGCATTTT.

This clonotype was counted ten times or more. V gene TRBV29-1 combines with J gene TRBJ2-6; D not resolved. The germline V gene encodes CDR1 SQVTM and CDR2 ANQGSEA. Trimming removed 5 bases from V and 1 base from J, with 6 bases in between. The CDR3 extends over 13 amino acids. The CDR3 bases are TGCAGCGTTAAGAATTCTGGGGCCAACGTCCTGACTTTC. It codes for CSVKNSGANVLTF.

The rearrangement joins TRBV3-1 to TRBJ1-1; no reliable D call. This CDR3 is built from 16 residues. Germline V gene sequence: CDR1 LGHDT, CDR2 YNNKEL (reference sequence). The germline V and J ends were trimmed by 2 bases and 0 bases, with 13 bases remaining between them. The CDR3 DNA follows: TGTGCCAGCAGCCAAATCTGGGAAAACTTGAACACTGAAGCTTTCTTT. Its translation: CASSQIWENLNTEAFF.

There are a few counts of this clonotype. This chain uses TRBV25-1 with TRBJ1-1; no clear D gene. Germline V gene data show CDR1 as MGHDK and CDR2 as SYGVNS. The CDR3 loop spans 13 amino acids. V was shortened by 5 bases and J by 11 bases, with 18 bases between the two germline ends. CDR3 in amino acids: CASSPLSKRGAFF. The CDR3 DNA reads as TGTGCCAGCAGTCCGCTCTCTAAGAGAGGCGCTTTCTTT.

The genes are TRBV7-2 and TRBJ2-5; D is ambiguous. Per germline, CDR1 SGHTA and CDR2 FQGNSA. The CDR3 is made up of 14 amino acids. The V gene lost 1 base and the J gene lost 3 bases, with 9 bases spanning the gap. CDR3 DNA sequence: TGTGCCAGCAGCTTAGGTCTGGTCAAAGAGACCCAGTACTTC. Its protein product is CASSLGLVKETQYF.

This clonotype occurred a few times. The rearrangement uses TRBV20-1 and TRBJ2-2, with 7 bases matching TRBD1. This CDR3 contains 17 residues. Germline-derived CDR1 and CDR2 are DFQATT and SNEGSKA (reference sequence). V was pared by 6 bases and J by 0 bases, with 13 bases of the junction left unmatched. CDR3 sequence: CSALPSTGPPNTGELFF. The CDR3 DNA sequence: TGCAGTGCCTTACCATCGACAGGGCCCCCGAACACCGGGGAGCTGTTTTTT.

The chain recombines TRBV18 with TRBJ2-4; D perhaps matches TRBD1 (5 bases). The germline V gene encodes CDR1 KGHSH and CDR2 LQKENI. The V gene lost 1 base and the J gene lost 4 bases, with 5 bases spanning the gap. The length of the CDR3 is 13 residues. The CDR3 DNA reads as TGTGCCAGCTCACCACGACAGAAAAACATTCAGTACTTC. The encoded protein is CASSPRQKNIQYF.

Ten or more counts support this clonotype. The chain uses TRBV7-9 and TRBJ1-5; D call uncertain. Germline loops: CDR1 SEHNR, CDR2 FQNEAQ (reference sequence). Trimming took off 2 bases at V and 0 bases at J, with 5 bases between the two ends. There are 14 residues in the CDR3. CDR3 in amino acids: CASSLLGSNQPQHF. The CDR3 nucleotides read TGTGCCAGCAGCTTACTCGGTAGCAATCAGCCCCAGCATTTT.

The chain combines TRBV20-1 with TRBJ1-5; the D is unclear. Trimming removed 6 bases at V and 4 bases at J, with 10 bases between. The CDR3 is made up of 12 amino acids. The germline CDR1 and CDR2 sequences are DFQATT and SNEGSKA (reference sequence). CDR3 region: CSASTRNQPQHF. The CDR3 bases are TGCAGTGCCAGTACCAGGAATCAGCCCCAGCATTTT.

The V gene is TRBV9, the J gene TRBJ2-1, with TRBD2 matching over 7 bases. The CDR3 consists of 17 residues. Germline V gene lookup returns CDR1 SGDLS and CDR2 YYNGEE. V gave up 0 bases and J gave up 0 bases; unmatched junction bases: 6. The CDR3: CASSVVAGPSSYNEQFF. Written as DNA, the CDR3 is TGTGCCAGCAGCGTAGTAGCGGGCCCGAGCTCCTACAATGAGCAGTTCTTC.

This chain joins TRBV12-3 or TRBV12-4 and TRBJ2-3; D gene unclear. Trimming pared 0 bases from V and 9 bases from J, leaving 10 bases between. The CDR3 spans 13 residues. CDR3 sequence reads: CASSLASFATQYF. The CDR3 DNA sequence: TGTGCCAGCAGTTTAGCCTCATTCGCGACGCAGTATTTT.

The J gene is TRBJ2-3, the V gene TRBV20-1; TRBD2 aligns across 7 bases. The trim removed 1 base at V and 6 bases at J, leaving 4 bases unmatched. The CDR3 has 13 residues. Germline V gene lookup returns CDR1 DFQATT and CDR2 SNEGSKA (reference sequence). CDR3 region: CSARGGGSDTQYF. The CDR3 DNA follows: TGCAGTGCTAGAGGGGGGGGTTCCGATACGCAGTATTTT.

The chain carries TRBV7-8 and TRBJ2-1, with 9 bases lining up with TRBD2. J gave up 8 bases and V 4 bases, and 9 bases lay outside the gene matches. The CDR3 has 15 amino acids. CDR1 SGHVS and CDR2 FQNEAQ come from the germline V gene. This CDR3 reads CASSSRGTSPHEQFF. CDR3 DNA: TGTGCCAGCAGCTCAAGAGGGACTAGCCCCCATGAGCAGTTCTTC.

This clonotype was picked up many times. V and J are TRBV20-1 and TRBJ2-5, with D perhaps TRBD1 (6 bases). The CDR3 spans 14 residues. V lost 3 bases, J lost 4 bases, and 15 bases lay in between. The germline gives CDR1 DFQATT, CDR2 SNEGSKA (reference sequence). CDR3 sequence: CSASEAGAAETQYF. In nucleotides, the CDR3 is TGCAGTGCTAGTGAGGCAGGGGCGGCAGAGACCCAGTACTTC.

The gene calls are TRBV5-6 and TRBJ2-5, with D possibly matching TRBD2 (5 bases). The V end lost 2 bases, the J end lost 1 base, and 15 bases lay between the germline ends. CDR1 SGHDT and CDR2 YYEEEE come from the germline V gene. CDR3 length: 16 amino acids. CDR3 sequence reads: CASSFPRVGPQETQYF. The DNA for the CDR3 is TGTGCCAGCAGCTTTCCGAGGGTGGGTCCCCAAGAGACCCAGTACTTC.

This chain joins TRBV20-1 and TRBJ2-7, with D possibly called TRBD1 or TRBD2 (5 bases each). Germline V gene lookup returns CDR1 DFQATT and CDR2 SNEGSKA (reference sequence). V dropped 6 bases and J dropped 4 bases, with 16 bases sitting between them. The CDR3 spans 13 residues. CDR3 bases: TGCAGTGCCCCTGGGACGGGGAGATACGAGCAGTACTTC. Amino acid sequence: CSAPGTGRYEQYF.

This chain connects TRBV29-1 to TRBJ2-1; D uncertain. This CDR3 has 14 amino acids. CDR1 and CDR2 from the germline V gene are SQVTM and ANQGSEA. Trimming removed 1 base from V and 8 bases from J, with 15 bases in between. The chain's CDR3 is CSVEGRSVVDEQFF. DNA for the CDR3: TGCAGCGTTGAAGGGCGGTCAGTTGTCGATGAGCAGTTCTTC.

This chain connects TRBV28 to TRBJ1-3; D gene ambiguous. In germline, CDR1 is MDHEN, CDR2 SYDVKM. The CDR3 totals 13 residues. V lost 5 bases to trimming and J lost 9 bases, with 14 bases between them. In DNA, the CDR3 is TGTGCCAGCAGTCCGGACGCGGAGCGCACCATATATTTT. The encoded protein is CASSPDAERTIYF.

The chain has TRBV5-6 and TRBJ1-2; D perhaps matches TRBD1 (5 bases). Trimming pared 0 bases from V and 4 bases from J, leaving 13 bases between. The CDR3 is made up of 15 amino acids. Germline loops: CDR1 SGHDT, CDR2 YYEEEE. The CDR3 protein is CASSLAVAGSYGYTF. CDR3 in DNA: TGTGCCAGCAGCTTGGCCGTGGCAGGGTCCTATGGCTACACCTTC.

This chain links TRBV5-5 with TRBJ2-5, with 9 bases aligning to TRBD2. The CDR3 length is 14 residues. Germline CDR1 is SGHKS and CDR2 is YYEKEE (reference sequence). The trim removed 3 bases at V and 5 bases at J, leaving 5 bases unmatched. CDR3 DNA sequence: TGTGCCAGCAGCTCGGCGGGGGGGCCGGAGACCCAGTACTTC. Translation gives CASSSAGGPETQYF.

V usage is TRBV18 and J usage is TRBJ2-1; no clear D. Trimming took off 4 bases at V and 0 bases at J, with 10 bases between the two ends. The germline gives CDR1 KGHSH, CDR2 LQKENI. The CDR3 is made up of 15 amino acids. The DNA for the CDR3 is TGTGCCAGCTCACTTACTGACTCCTCCTACAATGAGCAGTTCTTC. Translated: CASSLTDSSYNEQFF.